This TCR beta chain was obtained from a study of cytomegalovirus exposure and HLA in healthy donors. Study findings and constraints: What TCR beta sequences reportedly achieved was accurate prediction of HLA-A and HLA-B alleles in most subjects. Excluded: some indistinguishable V segments such as TRBV6-2 and TRBV6-3.

Details on this clone: Its matching antigen is unknown.

Germline assignment: CDR1 LNHDA and CDR2 SQIVND (reference sequence). This CDR3 spans 14 amino acids. With 8 bases removed from V and 0 bases from J, the gap between germline ends came to 11 bases. The study ran its PCR with 60 Vbeta and 13 Jbeta primers. Sequenced by immunoSEQ multiplex PCR; TCRdb stores in-frame clones only, minus some. Found here are 100,000 to 150,000 clones, around 80% of them singletons; the top ten hold roughly 3.1%. The material sequenced was PBMCs. This sequence originates from a man aged 25 to 40 in good health and CMV-seronegative. V gene TRBV19 combines with J gene TRBJ1-3, with D maybe TRBD1 (6 bases). This CDR3 is CASCTGSSGNTIYF. The DNA for the CDR3 is TGTGCCAGTTGCACAGGGAGCTCTGGAAACACCATATATTTT.